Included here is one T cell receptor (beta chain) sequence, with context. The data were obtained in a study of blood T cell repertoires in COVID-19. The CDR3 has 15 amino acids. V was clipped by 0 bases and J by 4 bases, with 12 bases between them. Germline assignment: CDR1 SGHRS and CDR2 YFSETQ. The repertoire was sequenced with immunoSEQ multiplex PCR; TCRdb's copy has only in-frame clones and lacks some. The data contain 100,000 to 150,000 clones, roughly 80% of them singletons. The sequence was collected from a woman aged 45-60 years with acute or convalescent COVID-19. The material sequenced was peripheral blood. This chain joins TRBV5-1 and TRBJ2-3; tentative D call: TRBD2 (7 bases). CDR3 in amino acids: CASSLEAGAADTQYF. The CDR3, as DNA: TGCGCCAGCAGCTTGGAGGCGGGGGCGGCAGATACGCAGTATTTT.